The 2 T cell receptor beta chains below come from one sample, sequenced in a study of blood T cell repertoires in COVID-19. Sequenced by immunoSEQ multiplex PCR; TCRdb stores in-frame clones only, minus some. The sample holds around 100,000 clones, approximately 90% seen once. Sequencing was done on a sample of peripheral blood. These receptors all come from a man aged 45-65 years with acute or convalescent COVID-19.

V and J are TRBV30 and TRBJ2-1; D gene uncertain. The CDR3 loop spans 11 amino acids. V lost 1 base to trimming and J lost 15 bases, with 13 bases between them. Germline CDR1 reads GTSNPN; CDR2 reads SVGIG (reference sequence). The CDR3 is CAWSARQLPFF. In DNA form, the CDR3 reads TGTGCCTGGAGTGCTCGTCAACTACCGTTCTTC.

CDR3 DNA: TGCGCCAGCAGAGTTCTGGGGCCCGGTCCCGATGAGCAGTTCTTC. This gives the protein CASRVLGPGPDEQFF. The rearrangement joins TRBV5-1 to TRBJ2-1, with a tentative D call TRBD1 (5 bases). V was trimmed by 5 bases and J by 8 bases, leaving 20 bases between them. In germline, CDR1 is SGHRS, CDR2 YFSETQ. This CDR3 is built from 15 residues. Complete variable domain (other parts from reference TRBV5-1 and TRBJ2-1): KAGVTQTPRYLIKTRGQQVTLSCSPISGHRSVSWYQQTPGQGLQFLFEYFSETQRNKGNFPGRFSGRQFSNSRSEMNVSTLELGDSALYLCASRVLGPGPDEQFFGPGTRLTVL.